These 28 T cell receptor beta chains were sequenced from one sample in a study of blood T cell repertoires in COVID-19. The repertoire was sequenced with immunoSEQ multiplex PCR; TCRdb's copy has only in-frame clones and lacks some. The table records under 250,000 clones, about 83% of them present only once. Sequenced sample: PBMCs or T cells enriched from blood (not recorded which). These receptors came from a woman between 45 and 60 years old who had been exposed to COVID-19.

CDR3 nucleotides: TGTGCCAGCAGCTTAGTCGAGCGGGGTCGCACAGATACGCAGTATTTT. The encoded protein is CASSLVERGRTDTQYF. The V call is TRBV11-2, the J call TRBJ2-3, with 7 bases matching TRBD2. The ends lost 1 base at V and 1 base at J; junction bases unmatched: 5. The CDR3 extends over 16 amino acids. CDR1 and CDR2 from the germline V gene are SGHAT and FQNNGV.

The CDR3: CASSHRTGYDSPLHF. The CDR3 DNA reads TGTGCCAGCAGTCACAGGACAGGTTATGACTCACCCCTCCACTTT. This sequence joins TRBV28 and TRBJ1-6, with 7 bases that match TRBD1. Trimming removed 5 bases from V and 10 bases from J; junction bases left unmatched: 11. Per the germline V gene, CDR1 is MDHEN and CDR2 is SYDVKM. The CDR3 length is 15 residues.

The chain couples TRBV5-1 to TRBJ1-1; D not resolved. The CDR3 covers 13 residues. The V and J ends lost 4 bases and 1 base respectively, with 8 bases between them. Germline CDR1 and CDR2: SGHRS and YFSETQ. The CDR3 bases are TGCGCCAGCAGCGTTTACGGGAACACTGAAGCTTTCTTT. This gives the protein CASSVYGNTEAFF.

The rearrangement joins TRBV9 to TRBJ1-3; 9 nucleotides agree with TRBD1. Germline CDR1 and CDR2: SGDLS and YYNGEE. Trimming removed 4 bases from V and 0 bases from J; junction bases left unmatched: 8. This CDR3 is built from 17 residues. The CDR3 region is CASSKRDRASSGNTIYF. The DNA of the CDR3 is TGTGCCAGCAGCAAAAGGGACAGGGCTTCCTCTGGAAACACCATATATTTT.

The CDR3 spells CASSPGLAGGINEQFF. The CDR3, as DNA: TGCGCCAGCAGCCCGGGCCTAGCGGGGGGTATAAATGAGCAGTTCTTC. V and J are TRBV5-1 and TRBJ2-1; 11 nucleotides align to TRBD2. Germline V gene data show CDR1 as SGHRS and CDR2 as YFSETQ. The V gene end was trimmed by 4 bases and the J gene end by 7 bases; junction bases not matched to a gene: 10. This CDR3 region has 16 residues.

V usage is TRBV19 and J usage is TRBJ1-5; 10 nucleotides align to TRBD1. Germline V gives CDR1 LNHDA, CDR2 SQIVND (reference sequence). The CDR3 runs to 15 residues. Unmatched junction bases numbered 16, after V lost 5 bases and J lost 15 bases. The CDR3 coding sequence is TGTGCCAGTAGTGCTCGTCCCGGGACAGGGGACGCGGGGCATTTT. This codes for CASSARPGTGDAGHF. The full variable domain, completed using reference TRBV19 and TRBJ1-5, is DGGITQSPKYLFRKEGQNVTLSCEQNLNHDAMYWYRQDPGQGLRLIYYSQIVNDFQKGDIAEGYSVSREKKESFPLTVTSAQKNPTAFYLCASSARPGTGDAGHFGDGTRLSIL.

The chain is built from TRBV6-1 and TRBJ2-1; TRBD2 aligns across 9 bases. The CDR3 has 15 amino acids. From germline, CDR1 is MNHNS and CDR2 SASEGT. The V segment lost 3 bases and the J segment 4 bases; nucleotides outside the gene matches: 4. The CDR3 nucleotides are TGTGCCAGCAGTGATAGCGGGAGCGATTACAATGAGCAGTTCTTC. Protein: CASSDSGSDYNEQFF.

Remarks on this clone: The same CDR3 can be traced to other DNA sequences in this sample. The genes are TRBV11-2 and TRBJ1-2, with 7 bases identical to TRBD1. This CDR3 has 14 residues. J was trimmed by 5 bases and V by 0 bases; bases with no gene match: 3. Germline CDR1 SGHAT, CDR2 FQNNGV. The CDR3 sequence: CASSLDGTDYGYTF. CDR3 coding DNA: TGTGCCAGCAGCTTAGATGGGACAGATTATGGCTACACCTTC.

The rearrangement links TRBV19 to TRBJ1-6, with D unresolved. This CDR3 is built from 13 residues. CDR1 is LNHDA and CDR2 is SQIVND in the germline V gene (reference sequence). Deletions cut 10 bases from V and 7 bases from J, with 14 bases between. CDR3: CATQPGLNSPLHF. In nucleotides, the CDR3 is TGTGCCACTCAACCGGGTCTAAATTCACCCCTCCACTTT.

The chain combines TRBV13 with TRBJ2-5, with 7 bases aligning to TRBD1. CDR3 size: 15 residues. Trimming took 2 bases from V and 5 from J; bases not matched to a gene: 8. Per germline, CDR1 PRHDT and CDR2 FYEKMQ (reference sequence). The CDR3 bases are TGTGCCAGCAGCTTACGTCAGGGGGTTGGGGAGACCCAGTACTTC. Amino acids: CASSLRQGVGETQYF.

The chain recombines TRBV5-1 with TRBJ2-3; 9 bases map to TRBD2. The CDR3 has 16 residues. Trimming cost V 1 base and J 4 bases; bases outside gene matches: 7. CDR1 is SGHRS and CDR2 is YFSETQ in the germline V gene. The CDR3 loop reads CASSLRSSGAADTQYF. In DNA form, the CDR3 reads TGCGCCAGCAGCTTGCGGTCTAGCGGGGCCGCAGATACGCAGTATTTT.

This clone was observed a handful of times. V is TRBV11-2 and J is TRBJ2-1; 10 bases are shared with TRBD2. The V gene end was trimmed by 4 bases and the J gene end by 10 bases; junction bases not matched to a gene: 10. The germline V gene encodes CDR1 SGHAT and CDR2 FQNNGV. CDR3 size: 15 residues. The CDR3 region is CASSSLAGARGEQFF. The CDR3 nucleotides read TGTGCCAGCAGCTCTCTAGCGGGGGCCCGGGGGGAGCAGTTCTTC.

The CDR3 here is CASRVQGEGQPQHF. The CDR3 DNA reads as TGTGCCAGCAGGGTACAGGGGGAGGGTCAGCCCCAGCATTTT. The genes are TRBV28 and TRBJ1-5, with TRBD1 matching 8 bases. The CDR3 is 14 amino acids. CDR1 and CDR2 (germline): MDHEN, SYDVKM. Unmatched junction bases numbered 7, after V lost 6 bases and J lost 6 bases.

This clone was observed a single time. The chain has TRBV19 and TRBJ2-3; 7 positions match TRBD2. The V gene's germline CDR1 is LNHDA and CDR2 SQIVND (reference sequence). This CDR3 region has 14 residues. Losses at the gene ends were 5 bases for V and 4 bases for J; bases not matched to a gene: 6. CDR3 amino acids: CASSVGGGADTQYF. Here the CDR3 DNA reads TGTGCCAGTAGTGTCGGGGGAGGGGCAGATACGCAGTATTTT.

The chain joins TRBV27 to TRBJ1-5; D not certain. Deletions cut 8 bases from V and 3 bases from J, with 11 bases between. This CDR3 is 13 amino acids long. Germline V gives CDR1 MNHEY, CDR2 SMNVEV (reference sequence). The CDR3 bases are TGTGCCAGCGCTTTACGGGTCAATCAGCCCCAGCATTTT. As protein: CASALRVNQPQHF.

The gene calls are TRBV9 and TRBJ1-1; 7 nucleotides align to TRBD1. With 0 bases clipped from V and 5 bases from J, the junction kept 10 bases outside the gene matches. CDR3 size: 16 residues. Germline CDR1 reads SGDLS; CDR2 reads YYNGEE. CDR3: CASSVDVPGQRTEAFF. The CDR3 DNA reads as TGTGCCAGCAGCGTAGATGTCCCGGGACAGCGGACTGAAGCTTTCTTT.

This sequence joins TRBV4-2 and TRBJ1-4, with 7 bases that match TRBD1. The CDR3 totals 15 residues. The V and J ends lost 4 bases and 7 bases, in that order; junction bases with no gene match: 9. Germline CDR1 is LGHNA and CDR2 is YNFKEQ. CDR3 coding DNA: TGTGCCAGCAGCCCTCAAACAGGGGACCTTGAAAAACTGTTTTTT. This encodes CASSPQTGDLEKLFF.

The gene calls are TRBV6-5 and TRBJ2-7; TRBD2 might be the D (6 bases). From germline, CDR1 is MNHEY and CDR2 SVGAGI. The V and J ends lost 6 bases and 3 bases respectively, with 18 bases between them. The length of the CDR3 is 15 residues. The DNA for the CDR3 is TGTGCCAGCAGGCCTCGAGGGACTGGACTCTACGAGCAGTACTTC. Translating it yields CASRPRGTGLYEQYF.

This chain connects TRBV5-1 to TRBJ2-7; 8 bases are a match to TRBD2. This CDR3 has 16 amino acids. With V trimmed by 2 bases and J by 5 bases, 12 bases remained unmatched. Germline loops: CDR1 SGHRS, CDR2 YFSETQ. The CDR3 here is CASSFATGLGVDEQYF. CDR3 DNA sequence: TGCGCCAGCAGCTTTGCGACGGGACTAGGGGTTGACGAGCAGTACTTC.

The sample holds many counts of this clone. The gene calls are TRBV5-5 and TRBJ2-7; D is unclear. Germline V gene sequence: CDR1 SGHKS, CDR2 YYEKEE (reference sequence). Trimming stripped 3 bases from V and 3 bases from J, with 4 bases between. This CDR3 contains 11 residues. CDR3 nucleotides: TGTGCCAGCAGCTCGTACTACGAGCAGTACTTC. Amino acids: CASSSYYEQYF.

This sequence joins TRBV28 and TRBJ1-2; 8 nucleotides line up with TRBD1. This CDR3 has 16 amino acids. In germline, CDR1 is MDHEN, CDR2 SYDVKM. V trimming: 5 bases; J trimming: 0 bases; junction bases outside the gene matches: 8. DNA for the CDR3: TGTGCCAGCAGTCCGGGACAGGCGAAACCTAACTATGGCTACACCTTC. Its protein product is CASSPGQAKPNYGYTF.

The rearrangement uses TRBV7-9 and TRBJ2-2, with D perhaps TRBD1 (5 bases). Trimming left V 1 base short and J 3 bases short, with 15 bases between. Germline assignment: CDR1 SEHNR and CDR2 FQNEAQ (reference sequence). This CDR3 has 17 amino acids. Written as DNA, the CDR3 is TGTGCCAGCAGCTTAGTCAGGGTCCTGGCGGACACCGGGGAGCTGTTTTTT. Translating gives CASSLVRVLADTGELFF.

V and J are TRBV7-8 and TRBJ2-3, with TRBD1 matching 8 bases. The CDR3 is made up of 16 amino acids. The V gene end was trimmed by 4 bases and the J gene end by 1 base; junction bases not matched to a gene: 7. The V gene's germline CDR1 is SGHVS and CDR2 FQNEAQ. The CDR3 region has the DNA TGTGCCAGCAGCTCCCAGGGGGCGGCCCGCACAGATACGCAGTATTTT. Its protein is CASSSQGAARTDTQYF.

The chain links TRBV5-1 to TRBJ1-1; D unresolved. V lost 4 bases and J 5 bases, leaving 18 bases between the germline ends. Germline V gene lookup returns CDR1 SGHRS and CDR2 YFSETQ. CDR3 length: 15 amino acids. CDR3 coding DNA: TGCGCCAGCAGCCCCGTCGGGGAAGAGAGAACTGAAGCTTTCTTT. Translated: CASSPVGEERTEAFF.

This chain connects TRBV27 to TRBJ2-5; 16 nucleotides agree with TRBD2. The CDR3 contains 18 residues. Germline assignment: CDR1 MNHEY and CDR2 SMNVEV (reference sequence). The junction had 11 bases not matched to a gene; V was cut back by 6 bases and J by 4 bases. CDR3 DNA sequence: TGTGCCAGCAGGGCGTTAGGGACTAGCGGGGGGGTCATAGAGACCCAGTACTTC. Translated: CASRALGTSGGVIETQYF.

The chain is built from TRBV4-2 and TRBJ1-2; D might be TRBD1 (6 bases). CDR3 size: 16 residues. CDR1 and CDR2 (germline): LGHNA, YNFKEQ. V lost 0 bases and J 6 bases, leaving 17 bases between the germline ends. The CDR3 spells CASSQDRRQDQDGYTF. The CDR3 DNA follows: TGTGCCAGCAGCCAAGATCGGCGACAGGATCAAGATGGCTACACCTTC.

This CDR3 reads CASTEGGETQYF. CDR3 sequence (DNA): TGCGCCAGCACAGAGGGAGGGGAGACCCAGTACTTC. The V and J genes are TRBV10-2 and TRBJ2-5; 7 positions match TRBD2. Germline V gene sequence: CDR1 WSHSY, CDR2 SAAADI. J gave up 5 bases and V 7 bases, and 4 bases lay outside the gene matches. The CDR3 is 12 residues long.

Only one count was recorded for this clone. The chain has TRBV5-4 and TRBJ2-3; TRBD2 matches at 10 bases. Germline V gene lookup returns CDR1 SGHNT and CDR2 YYREEE (reference sequence). The CDR3 contains 14 residues. Trimming removed 1 base from V and 6 bases from J; junction bases left unmatched: 2. For the CDR3, the DNA is TGTGCCAGCAGCTTGAGCGGGGGGGCGGATACGCAGTATTTT. It codes for CASSLSGGADTQYF. Variable domain in full (rest from reference TRBV5-4 and TRBJ2-3): ETGVTQSPTHLIKTRGQQVTLRCSSQSGHNTVSWYQQALGQGPQFIFQYYREEENGRGNFPPRFSGLQFPNYSSELNVNALELDDSALYLCASSLSGGADTQYFGPGTRLTVL.